This T cell receptor (beta chain) was captured in a study of regulatory T cells in long-lasting Graves disease. The authors built TCR beta libraries using iRepertoire HTBI primers and Arm-PCR of CDR3 regions. In the original workflow: Segment identification across samples yielded 55 to 65 TRBV and roughly 14 TRBJ segments. MiXCR was run by TCRdb on the multiplex PCR reads, yielding one entry per CDR3 protein. The V and J calls come from TCRdb's annotation, not from the publication. The repertoire holds 350,000 to 450,000 distinct CDR3 sequences, with 21% as singletons. Time point in this sample: persistent/refractory GD, antithyroid drugs over 5 years with positive TRAb. The TCR library used RNA extracted from PBMCs. The CDR3 runs to 15 residues. With 8 bases clipped from V and 10 bases from J, the junction kept 14 bases outside the gene matches. Germline CDR1 reads MNHNS; CDR2 reads SASEGT.

The material sequenced was peripheral blood mononuclear cells (PBMCs), taken when the disease was refractory, from a patient treated with antithyroid drugs. This clonotype was sampled from a female donor with Graves disease. This chain connects TRBV6-1 to TRBJ1-6; 7 positions agree with TRBD1. The CDR3 loop reads CASQIDRDRRSPLHF. Written as DNA, the CDR3 is TGTGCCAGCCAGATTGACCGGGACAGACGGTCACCCCTCCACTTT.